The 29 T cell receptor beta chains presented below share a single source sample, sequenced in a study of T cells in Graves' hyperthyroidism and ophthalmopathy. Authors of the study amplified TCR beta CDR3 regions from RNA transcripts. First-round RT-PCR of the TCR CDR3 relied on the HTBI primer set. In TCRdb, the multiplex PCR reads were re-called with MiXCR into one record per CDR3 protein. The data contain hundreds of thousands of distinct CDR3 sequences, less than 20% of them singletons. Sequenced material: blood. The receptors were sampled from a man between 35 and 55 years old with Graves' ophthalmopathy.

This clonotype was detected ten times or more. This chain uses TRBV12-3 or TRBV12-4 with TRBJ1-1; the match to TRBD1 covers 8 bases. This CDR3 region has 15 residues. V shed 6 bases, J shed 1 base, and the junction held 7 bases outside the gene matches. The CDR3 bases are TGTGCCAGCAGACAGACCGGGACAGGGAACACTGAAGCTTTCTTT. It is translated as CASRQTGTGNTEAFF.

This clonotype was counted between two and nine times. The V call is TRBV29-1, the J call TRBJ2-7; unclear D gene. V dropped 7 bases and J dropped 4 bases, with 8 bases sitting between them. CDR3 length equals 10 residues. Germline V lookup: CDR1 SQVTM, CDR2 ANQGSEA. The CDR3 region is CSAQDYEQYF. CDR3 in DNA: TGCAGCGCTCAGGATTACGAGCAGTACTTC.

This clonotype showed up just a few times. The chain uses TRBV9 and TRBJ1-6, with 9 bases identical to TRBD1. In germline, CDR1 is SGDLS, CDR2 YYNGEE. This CDR3 region has 14 residues. With 6 bases clipped from V and 9 bases from J, the junction kept 7 bases outside the gene matches. CDR3 bases: TGTGCCAGCAAGGGACAGGGCGTCTCTTCACCCCTCCACTTT. The encoded protein is CASKGQGVSSPLHF. Supplemented by reference TRBV9 and TRBJ1-6, the full variable domain reads DSGVTQTPKHLITATGQRVTLRCSPRSGDLSVYWYQQSLDQGLQFLIQYYNGEERAKGNILERFSAQQFPDLHSELNLSSLELGDSALYFCASKGQGVSSPLHFGNGTRLTVT.

Comments on this clonotype: One end of the junction is discordant with germline, which a read error may explain. The chain is built from TRBV29-1 and TRBJ1-1; TRBD1 is a possible D gene (5 bases). Germline assignment: CDR1 SQVTM and CDR2 ANQGSEA. The CDR3 spans 14 residues. In nucleotides, the CDR3 is TGCAGCATTGAAGGGGCAGGAATTAACACTGAAGCTTTCTTT. Translating gives CSIEGAGINTEAFF.

The sample holds a few counts of this clonotype. CDR3 coding DNA: TGTGCCAGCGGGGGGGGAACTAGCGGGGGCTCAGCCGAGTTCTTC. Protein: CASGGGTSGGSAEFF. V gene TRBV6-1 combines with J gene TRBJ2-1; 11 bases agree with TRBD2. Germline CDR1 reads MNHNS; CDR2 reads SASEGT. The CDR3 length is 15 residues. Trimming cost V 8 bases and J 14 bases; bases outside gene matches: 17.

This clonotype was detected only a few times. The rearrangement joins TRBV6-1 to TRBJ2-3; D not certain. The germline V and J ends were trimmed by 8 bases and 0 bases, with 15 bases remaining between them. The CDR3 contains 15 residues. The germline V gene has CDR1 MNHNS and CDR2 SASEGT. The DNA of the CDR3 is TGTGCCAGCCGTCGGCAGCTCTCTAGCACAGATACGCAGTATTTT. It translates to CASRRQLSSTDTQYF.

The chain couples TRBV19 to TRBJ2-5; D unresolved. Between the trimmed V and J ends, which lost 6 bases and 4 bases, there was a span of 15 bases. This CDR3 has 14 residues. Germline assignment: CDR1 LNHDA and CDR2 SQIVND (reference sequence). This CDR3 is CASRNPSGRETQYF. DNA for the CDR3: TGTGCCAGTAGAAATCCCTCGGGCCGAGAGACCCAGTACTTC.

In its sample, this clonotype was seen a few times. J is TRBJ2-5 and V is TRBV29-1; a possible D gene is TRBD1 (6 bases). Germline CDR1 reads SQVTM; CDR2 reads ANQGSEA. V lost 3 bases and J lost 7, with 15 bases in between. The CDR3 consists of 13 residues. The DNA of the CDR3 is TGCAGCGTTGAGATCCCAGGGGCGGCGACCCAGTACTTC. Translated, it gives CSVEIPGAATQYF.

The chain recombines TRBV2 with TRBJ2-1, with TRBD2 matching over 12 bases. This CDR3 contains 14 residues. V lost 8 bases and J lost 6; bases outside the gene matches: 5. CDR1 and CDR2 (germline): SNHLY, FYNNEI. CDR3 nucleotides: TGTGCCAGCGCCCGGACTAGCGGGACCAATGAGCAGTTCTTC. This encodes CASARTSGTNEQFF.

This clonotype has ten or more counts. The chain uses TRBV18 and TRBJ1-2, with D unclear. The V end lost 1 base, the J end lost 0 bases, and 12 bases lay between the germline ends. CDR3 length: 16 amino acids. The germline gives CDR1 KGHSH, CDR2 LQKENI. The CDR3 DNA reads as TGTGCCAGCTCACCACGCATTGAACTTACTAACTATGGCTACACCTTC. Its translation: CASSPRIELTNYGYTF.

The V gene is TRBV7-9, the J gene TRBJ1-2, with a possible D match to TRBD1 (6 bases). Trimming took off 5 bases at V and 14 bases at J, with 21 bases between the two ends. The CDR3 loop spans 13 amino acids. Per germline, CDR1 SEHNR and CDR2 FQNEAQ (reference sequence). The CDR3 DNA sequence: TGTGCCAGCAGCCAGGGGCTACAGGTTCCTGAAACCTTC. Translating gives CASSQGLQVPETF.

Note on this clonotype: A read error may produce the germline difference seen at one junction end. V usage is TRBV12-3 or TRBV12-4 and J usage is TRBJ2-1; TRBD2 agrees at 9 bases. The length of the CDR3 is 12 residues. The CDR3 nucleotides are TGTGCCAGCAGTTCCTCCGGGACTAGCCCTATCTTC. Protein product: CASSSSGTSPIF.

The V call is TRBV12-3 or TRBV12-4, the J call TRBJ2-2; D perhaps matches TRBD2 (7 bases). This CDR3 has 15 residues. Trimming removed 3 bases at V and 7 bases at J, with 15 bases between. CDR3 residues: CASSFWGGVGGELFF. The CDR3 nucleotides read TGTGCCAGCAGTTTTTGGGGGGGCGTAGGCGGGGAGCTGTTTTTT.

The chain joins TRBV19 to TRBJ2-3; TRBD2 matches 10 bases. V dropped 3 bases and J dropped 8; count of bases not matched to a gene: 8. CDR3 length: 15 residues. Germline-derived CDR1 and CDR2 are LNHDA and SQIVND (reference sequence). CDR3 in amino acids: CASSIGASGSGTQYF. The CDR3 coding sequence is TGTGCCAGTAGTATTGGCGCTAGCGGGAGTGGTACGCAGTATTTT.

This clonotype has only a few counts. The chain uses TRBV28 and TRBJ1-4; tentative D call: TRBD1 (5 bases). V shed 3 bases and J shed 4 bases, with 12 bases lying between them. Germline V gene lookup returns CDR1 MDHEN and CDR2 SYDVKM. The CDR3 loop spans 15 amino acids. CDR3: CASSFSGQGNEKLFF. The CDR3 DNA reads TGTGCCAGCAGTTTCTCGGGGCAGGGTAATGAAAAACTGTTTTTT.

This clonotype was seen a handful of times. This chain joins TRBV18 and TRBJ1-3, with D possibly TRBD1 on 5 matching bases. The CDR3 is 14 residues long. Looked up from germline, CDR1 is KGHSH and CDR2 is LQKENI. The V end lost 10 bases, the J end lost 0 bases, and 13 bases lay between the germline ends. The CDR3 is CATVGERSGNTIYF. The CDR3 DNA reads TGTGCCACCGTAGGGGAACGCTCTGGAAACACCATATATTTT. The complete variable domain, with remaining parts taken from reference TRBV18 and TRBJ1-3, reads NAGVMQNPRHLVRRRGQEARLRCSPMKGHSHVYWYRQLPEEGLKFMVYLQKENIIDESGMPKERFSAEFPKEGPSILRIQQVVRGDSAAYFCATVGERSGNTIYFGEGSWLTVV.

This clonotype was seen at least ten times. The rearrangement joins TRBV11-3 to TRBJ2-1; D uncertain. This CDR3 comprises 14 residues. V was shortened by 2 bases and J by 6 bases, with 11 bases between the two germline ends. Germline loops: CDR1 SGHNT, CDR2 YENEEA. CDR3 coding DNA: TGTGCCAGCAGCTTATCGGGCGAGTTCAATGAGCAGTTCTTC. Protein product: CASSLSGEFNEQFF.

This clonotype was detected many times. The rearrangement joins TRBV6-2 or TRBV6-3 to TRBJ2-7; TRBD2 might be the D (6 bases). The CDR3 is 12 residues long. Germline V CDR1 and CDR2: MNHEY, SVGEGT. The ends were cut back, 7 bases at V and 4 bases at J, with 11 bases in the middle. The CDR3 bases are TGTGCCAGCAACGAGGGAGGTTACGAGCAGTACTTC. It is translated as CASNEGGYEQYF.

The J gene is TRBJ1-3, the V gene TRBV20-1; the D gene is possibly TRBD1 (6 bases). The germline CDR1 and CDR2 sequences are DFQATT and SNEGSKA (reference sequence). This CDR3 comprises 15 residues. V was clipped by 3 bases and J by 4 bases, with 16 bases between them. CDR3 sequence reads: CSARAGQAPGNTIYF. The CDR3 DNA is TGCAGTGCTAGGGCGGGACAAGCACCCGGAAACACCATATATTTT.

The rearrangement links TRBV19 to TRBJ1-1; D is ambiguous. The CDR3 runs to 13 residues. The V gene lost 6 bases and the J gene lost 5 bases, with 13 bases spanning the gap. Germline CDR1 reads LNHDA; CDR2 reads SQIVND (reference sequence). The CDR3: CASSRGFGTEAFF. CDR3 sequence (DNA): TGTGCCAGTAGCCGAGGGTTCGGGACTGAAGCTTTCTTT.

The V and J genes are TRBV2 and TRBJ1-6; D is ambiguous. This CDR3 comprises 14 residues. Trimming cost V 8 bases and J 4 bases, with 12 bases left between them. Germline V CDR1 and CDR2: SNHLY, FYNNEI. The DNA of the CDR3 is TGTGCCAGCTGGGTAGGACGGTATAATTCACCCCTCCACTTT. Protein sequence: CASWVGRYNSPLHF.

The chain is built from TRBV6-1 and TRBJ1-2, with TRBD1 matching 12 bases. The ends lost 3 bases at V and 8 bases at J; junction bases unmatched: 7. In germline, CDR1 is MNHNS, CDR2 SASEGT. There are 15 residues in the CDR3. CDR3: CASSDPGQGAKGYTF. The CDR3, as DNA: TGTGCCAGCAGTGACCCGGGACAGGGGGCGAAAGGCTACACCTTC.

Ten or more counts support this clonotype. The rearrangement joins TRBV18 to TRBJ2-5; 8 bases line up with TRBD2. This CDR3 has 17 amino acids. From germline, CDR1 is KGHSH and CDR2 LQKENI. The J segment lost 5 bases and the V segment lost 1 base, leaving 12 bases of the junction unmatched. The CDR3 DNA reads as TGTGCCAGCTCACCACGGATTAGCGGGGCTAATCTGGAGACCCAGTACTTC. It translates to CASSPRISGANLETQYF.

This clonotype has more than one count but fewer than ten. The chain is built from TRBV20-1 and TRBJ2-3, with a tentative D call TRBD1 (6 bases). V was shortened by 3 bases and J by 4 bases, with 11 bases between the two germline ends. Germline V gene lookup returns CDR1 DFQATT and CDR2 SNEGSKA (reference sequence). This CDR3 is built from 13 residues. CDR3 in amino acids: CSASEGVPDTQYF. The DNA of the CDR3 is TGCAGTGCTAGTGAGGGGGTCCCAGATACGCAGTATTTT.

The chain joins TRBV12-3 or TRBV12-4 to TRBJ2-3, with D tentatively TRBD1 or TRBD2 (6 bases each). V lost 3 bases and J 5 bases, leaving 12 bases between the germline ends. The CDR3 runs to 14 residues. The CDR3 protein is CASSLSGARDTQYF. Here the CDR3 DNA reads TGTGCCAGCAGTTTGTCGGGGGCCAGAGATACGCAGTATTTT.

The V gene is TRBV5-1, the J gene TRBJ2-1; 12 bases are a match to TRBD2. V lost 6 bases, J lost 9 bases, and 16 bases stayed unmatched. Germline values: CDR1 SGHRS, CDR2 YFSETQ. The CDR3 runs 17 residues. CDR3 sequence: CASKPTDPTSGSREQFF. The CDR3 nucleotides read TGCGCCAGCAAGCCTACGGACCCGACTAGCGGGAGTCGTGAGCAGTTCTTC. Filled out from reference TRBV5-1 and TRBJ2-1, the complete variable domain reads KAGVTQTPRYLIKTRGQQVTLSCSPISGHRSVSWYQQTPGQGLQFLFEYFSETQRNKGNFPGRFSGRQFSNSRSEMNVSTLELGDSALYLCASKPTDPTSGSREQFFGPGTRLTVL.

J is TRBJ2-1 and V is TRBV5-1; 7 nucleotides align to TRBD2. The junction had 10 bases not matched to a gene; V was cut back by 1 base and J by 0 bases. Germline V CDR1 and CDR2: SGHRS, YFSETQ. The CDR3 loop spans 18 amino acids. The CDR3 spells CASSLSTLADDSYNEQFF. The CDR3 nucleotides read TGCGCCAGCAGCTTGTCCACCCTAGCGGACGACTCCTACAATGAGCAGTTCTTC.

This clonotype has more than one count but fewer than ten. The genes are TRBV7-9 and TRBJ2-2; 8 nucleotides line up with TRBD2. After removal of 5 bases from V and 3 bases from J, the junction contained 5 bases not matched to a gene. CDR1 and CDR2 (germline): SEHNR, FQNEAQ (reference sequence). This CDR3 has 15 residues. The CDR3 bases are TGTGCCAGCAGCCTCCGGGGGGGCGACACCGGGGAGCTGTTTTTT. This gives the protein CASSLRGGDTGELFF.

Remarks on this clonotype: A read error may explain this, as a much larger clone is one base away. The CDR3: CASSLTWGSTNYGYAF. The CDR3, as DNA: TGCGCCAGCAGCCTTACTTGGGGGTCCACTAACTATGGCTACGCCTTC. V usage is TRBV5-1 and J usage is TRBJ1-2; D may be TRBD1 (5 bases). CDR1 SGHRS and CDR2 YFSETQ come from the germline V gene. The CDR3 runs to 16 residues.